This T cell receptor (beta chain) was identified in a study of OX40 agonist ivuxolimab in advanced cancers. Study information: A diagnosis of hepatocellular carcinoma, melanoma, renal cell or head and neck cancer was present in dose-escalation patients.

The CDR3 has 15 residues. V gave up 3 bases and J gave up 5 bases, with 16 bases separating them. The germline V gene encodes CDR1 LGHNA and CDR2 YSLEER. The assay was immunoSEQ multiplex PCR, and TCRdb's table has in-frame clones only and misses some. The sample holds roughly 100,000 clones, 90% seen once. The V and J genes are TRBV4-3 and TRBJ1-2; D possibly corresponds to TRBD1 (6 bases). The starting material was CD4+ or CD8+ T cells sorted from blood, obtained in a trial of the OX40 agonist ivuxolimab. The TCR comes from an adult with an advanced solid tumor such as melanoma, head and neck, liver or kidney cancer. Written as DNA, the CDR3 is TGCGCCAGCAGCCACGATAGACAGGACGTGTATGGCTACACCTTC. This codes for CASSHDRQDVYGYTF.